Here is one TCR beta chain with its context. Losses at the gene ends were 2 bases for V and 5 bases for J; bases not matched to a gene: 9. The CDR3 is made up of 17 amino acids. In germline, CDR1 is LNHDA, CDR2 SQIVND (reference sequence). These data originate in a study of cytomegalovirus exposure and HLA in healthy donors. PCR primers comprised 60 Vbeta and 13 Jbeta primers. Libraries were prepared by immunoSEQ multiplex PCR; TCRdb keeps only in-frame clonotypes and omits some of them. The sample gives roughly 200,000 clones, roughly 87% of which show up once; about 1.1% is in the top ten. Sample: PBMCs. V usage is TRBV19 and J usage is TRBJ2-6; the match to TRBD1 covers 7 bases. The TCR was taken from a boy between 2 and 10 years old in good health and CMV-seronegative. CDR3: CASSIRTGPTRANVLTF. The CDR3 DNA reads as TGTGCCAGTAGTATACGGACAGGACCTACGAGGGCCAACGTCCTGACTTTC.